This entry lists 21 T cell receptor beta chains sequenced from one sample in a study of regulatory T cells in long-lasting Graves disease. Regarding time point: newly diagnosed GD, antithyroid drugs for less than 3 months. TCR sequences were obtained from RNA taken from PBMCs. iRepertoire HTBI primers and Arm-PCR of CDR3 regions built TCR beta libraries. TCRdb reanalysed the multiplex PCR reads using MiXCR and keeps one entry per CDR3 protein. Of about 620,000 distinct CDR3 sequences in the sample, about 15% were seen once. These records were also assigned to another study, of T cells in Graves' hyperthyroidism and ophthalmopathy.

The specimen was peripheral blood mononuclear cells (PBMCs), collected at new diagnosis, from a patient treated with antithyroid drugs. Source of these receptors: a woman in her twenties or thirties with Graves disease.

The chain has TRBV4-1 and TRBJ2-5; 10 nucleotides align to TRBD2. CDR1 MGHRA and CDR2 YSYEKL come from the germline V gene. Trimming removed 3 bases from V and 4 bases from J; junction bases left unmatched: 8. The CDR3 extends over 16 amino acids. CDR3 in DNA: TGCGCCAGCAGCCACCCCAGCGGGAGGGCCTCAGAGACCCAGTACTTC. It codes for CASSHPSGRASETQYF.

This clonotype was counted a few times. This may arise from a read error, as a much more abundant clone is one base away. The V gene is TRBV2, the J gene TRBJ1-2; D is uncertain. The CDR3 extends over 13 amino acids. The germline CDR1 and CDR2 sequences are SNHLY and FYNNEI. CDR3 sequence reads: CATSDWVDYGYIF. In DNA form, the CDR3 reads TGTGCCACCTCCGACTGGGTCGACTATGGCTACATCTTC.

Concerning this clonotype: A single base separates this from a much larger clone, so it may be a read error. This sequence joins TRBV27 and TRBJ2-7; 11 nucleotides align to TRBD2. Germline lookup yields CDR1 MNHEY and CDR2 SMNVEV (reference sequence). This CDR3 contains 18 residues. Germline trimming cut 4 bases from V and 3 bases from J; bases unmatched to any gene: 14. As DNA, the CDR3 is TGTGCCAGCAGTTCGCCGGGACTAGCGGAAGCTCCTGGCTACGAGCAGTACTTC. It specifies CASSSPGLAEAPGYEQYF.

Regarding this clonotype: A much more abundant neighbour one base away suggests this may be a read error. The chain has TRBV28 and TRBJ2-3; 9 nucleotides agree with TRBD2. Unmatched junction bases numbered 9, after V lost 8 bases and J lost 3 bases. The V gene's germline CDR1 is MDHEN and CDR2 SYDVKM. The length of the CDR3 is 15 residues. Here the CDR3 reads CASGKTSGNTDTQYF. As DNA, the CDR3 is TGTGCCAGCGGGAAGACTAGCGGAAATACAGATACGCAGTATTTT.

This clonotype has a count of ten or more. The J gene is TRBJ2-1, the V gene TRBV5-4; D remains unclear. V was shortened by 4 bases and J by 7 bases, with 12 bases between the two germline ends. The V gene's germline CDR1 is SGHNT and CDR2 YYREEE (reference sequence). This CDR3 contains 13 residues. This CDR3 is CASSHSEKNEQFF. In nucleotides, the CDR3 is TGTGCCAGCAGCCACTCGGAGAAGAATGAGCAGTTCTTC.

The chain couples TRBV3-1 to TRBJ2-7; TRBD1 agrees at 7 bases. Trimming cost V 6 bases and J 2 bases; bases outside gene matches: 4. The germline V gene encodes CDR1 LGHDT and CDR2 YNNKEL (reference sequence). The CDR3 is 13 residues long. CDR3: CASRHGTAYEQYF. For the CDR3, the DNA is TGTGCCAGCAGACATGGGACAGCCTACGAGCAGTACTTC.

This clonotype was detected many times. This chain joins TRBV20-1 and TRBJ1-5, with D uncertain. In germline, CDR1 is DFQATT, CDR2 SNEGSKA (reference sequence). V lost 3 bases and J 2 bases, leaving 11 bases between the germline ends. The CDR3 is 14 amino acids. In nucleotides, the CDR3 is TGCAGTGCTAGGACACTGAGGGGCAATCAGCCCCAGCATTTT. It yields the protein CSARTLRGNQPQHF.

The V call is TRBV15, the J call TRBJ2-3; 7 bases are shared with TRBD2. Per the germline V gene, CDR1 is LNHNV and CDR2 is YYDKDF (reference sequence). The CDR3 runs 18 residues. The trim removed 0 bases at V and 6 bases at J, leaving 15 bases unmatched. The CDR3 spells CATSRDVGSGPQRDTQYF. In DNA, the CDR3 is TGTGCCACCAGCAGAGATGTAGGTAGCGGGCCCCAACGGGATACGCAGTATTTT.

This clonotype was detected a few times. The chain uses TRBV5-4 and TRBJ1-1; 9 bases fit TRBD1. The CDR3 consists of 15 residues. With 2 bases clipped from V and 6 bases from J, the junction kept 8 bases outside the gene matches. The germline V gene has CDR1 SGHNT and CDR2 YYREEE (reference sequence). CDR3 region: CASSLGDRALPEAFF. The CDR3 DNA sequence: TGTGCCAGCAGCTTAGGGGACAGGGCCCTACCTGAAGCTTTCTTT.

This rearrangement joins TRBV29-1 to TRBJ2-7; 7 bases agree with TRBD1. Germline lookup yields CDR1 SQVTM and CDR2 ANQGSEA. This CDR3 is 12 amino acids long. After removal of 6 bases from V and 7 bases from J, the junction contained 9 bases not matched to a gene. The CDR3 protein is CSVNRGSREQYF. The CDR3 nucleotides read TGCAGCGTGAACAGGGGTTCCCGAGAGCAGTACTTC.

This clonotype appeared a few times. As DNA, the CDR3 is TGTGCCAGTACCGCCGGGACTCGGAGCAATCAGCCCCAGCATTTT. It encodes CASTAGTRSNQPQHF. V usage is TRBV19 and J usage is TRBJ1-5; D is perhaps TRBD1 (5 bases). The CDR3 has 15 residues. V shed 7 bases and J shed 1 base, with 14 bases lying between them. Germline CDR1 LNHDA, CDR2 SQIVND (reference sequence). Variable domain in full (rest from reference TRBV19 and TRBJ1-5): DGGITQSPKYLFRKEGQNVTLSCEQNLNHDAMYWYRQDPGQGLRLIYYSQIVNDFQKGDIAEGYSVSREKKESFPLTVTSAQKNPTAFYLCASTAGTRSNQPQHFGDGTRLSIL.

This clonotype appeared many times. The chain is built from TRBV30 and TRBJ1-1, with 9 bases lining up with TRBD1. Trimming cost V 4 bases and J 4 bases; bases outside gene matches: 4. The CDR3 runs to 13 residues. The germline V gene has CDR1 GTSNPN and CDR2 SVGIG (reference sequence). CDR3 DNA: TGTGCCTGGATCGGGACAGGGATCACTGAAGCTTTCTTT. Encoded protein: CAWIGTGITEAFF.

The chain employs TRBV7-9 and TRBJ1-6; 11 nucleotides align to TRBD1. V gave up 4 bases and J gave up 6 bases; unmatched junction bases: 8. CDR1 and CDR2 from the germline V gene are SEHNR and FQNEAQ (reference sequence). CDR3 length: 17 amino acids. The CDR3 DNA sequence: TGTGCCAGCAGCTCCCGGGGGGACAGGGGGTTTAATTCACCCCTCCACTTT. This codes for CASSSRGDRGFNSPLHF.

This clonotype came up many times. V usage is TRBV6-1 and J usage is TRBJ1-4; unclear D gene. CDR3 length: 15 amino acids. CDR1 and CDR2 from the germline V gene are MNHNS and SASEGT. Trimming shortened V by 5 bases and J by 4 bases, and 14 bases separated the two germline ends. The CDR3 nucleotides are TGTGCCAGCAGTCCTTTAGGAGAGGGTAATGAAAAACTGTTTTTT. It encodes CASSPLGEGNEKLFF.

The count of this clonotype is one. The conserved phenylalanine or tryptophan is not found at the CDR3 terminus, so this likely reflects a read error. The chain employs TRBV6-2 or TRBV6-3 and TRBJ2-7, with a tentative D call TRBD1 (6 bases). V was pared by 8 bases and J by 0 bases, with 14 bases between. CDR3 length equals 14 residues. Germline CDR1 is MNHEY and CDR2 is SVGEGT. Here the CDR3 reads CASEKGQHSYEQYL. The DNA of the CDR3 is TGTGCCAGCGAGAAGGGACAACACTCCTACGAGCAGTACCTC.

This clonotype was counted at least ten times. The chain is built from TRBV28 and TRBJ1-1; the D is unclear. Germline V gives CDR1 MDHEN, CDR2 SYDVKM. The CDR3 consists of 13 residues. The germline V and J ends were trimmed by 6 bases and 1 base, with 9 bases remaining between them. The CDR3 DNA reads TGTGCCAGCAGGCCCGCACCGAACACTGAAGCTTTCTTT. Its translation is CASRPAPNTEAFF.

The sample holds many counts of this clonotype. V gene TRBV7-2 combines with J gene TRBJ1-5; no definite D call. Germline V gene lookup returns CDR1 SGHTA and CDR2 FQGNSA. Trimming shortened V by 4 bases and J by 0 bases, and 10 bases separated the two germline ends. This CDR3 is 15 amino acids long. The CDR3 region has the DNA TGTGCCAGCAGCTATGCAGTGTATAGCAATCAGCCCCAGCATTTT. Translation gives CASSYAVYSNQPQHF. The full variable domain, completed using reference TRBV7-2 and TRBJ1-5, is GAGVSQSPSNKVTEKGKDVELRCDPISGHTALYWYRQSLGQGLEFLIYFQGNSAPDKSGLPSDRFSAERTGGSVSTLTIQRTQQEDSAVYLCASSYAVYSNQPQHFGDGTRLSIL.

This clonotype was seen only a few times. The rearrangement uses TRBV18 and TRBJ2-1; 9 nucleotides agree with TRBD2. The J segment lost 4 bases and the V segment lost 3 bases, leaving 4 bases of the junction unmatched. The germline gives CDR1 KGHSH, CDR2 LQKENI. CDR3 length: 15 residues. CDR3 protein: CASSPRTSEYNEQFF. In DNA form, the CDR3 reads TGTGCCAGCTCACCCCGGACTAGCGAGTACAATGAGCAGTTCTTC.

The V call is TRBV12-3 or TRBV12-4, the J call TRBJ2-2, with a tentative D call TRBD2 (5 bases). Trimming removed 7 bases from V and 3 bases from J, with 15 bases in between. This CDR3 is built from 15 residues. CDR3 in DNA: TGTGCCAGCACTCGAGGCTTCGGGGACACCGGGGAGCTGTTTTTT. It translates to CASTRGFGDTGELFF.

This clonotype was seen repeatedly, ten times or more. This rearrangement joins TRBV27 to TRBJ2-7, with 8 bases that match TRBD1. From germline, CDR1 is MNHEY and CDR2 SMNVEV (reference sequence). CDR3 length: 15 amino acids. With 8 bases clipped from V and 5 bases from J, the junction kept 14 bases outside the gene matches. The CDR3 here is CASRWTGTGTHEQYF. CDR3 DNA: TGTGCCAGCCGTTGGACCGGGACAGGTACCCACGAGCAGTACTTC.

In DNA form, the CDR3 reads TGTGCCAGCAGTTTAGGGCAGGACCTCAAGCAGTACTTC. Protein product: CASSLGQDLKQYF. This chain connects TRBV27 to TRBJ2-7; D remains ambiguous. V gave up 2 bases and J gave up 8 bases, with 13 bases separating them. CDR3 length: 13 amino acids. CDR1 and CDR2 (germline): MNHEY, SMNVEV (reference sequence).